Listed below are T cell receptor beta chains from one sample, sequenced in a study of blood T cells in healthy people across ages. TCRdb independently ran MiXCR on the 5' RACE reads; one entry per CDR3 protein. The repertoire holds 700,000 to 800,000 distinct CDR3 sequences, about 42% seen once, with less than 25% in the top ten. Sequenced: blood. The receptors shown here come from a woman aged 55-69 years in good health. CDR3s include the opening cysteine and the closing phenylalanine or tryptophan. Fields, in order: CDR3 protein, CDR3 DNA, clone size, J gene, D gene, V gene. A D gene is named only where the DNA matches it firmly. Only some rows state a clone size, as once, few, many or a class for expanded clones.

CASSYSTGGIRNEQFF TGTGCCAGCAGCTACTCTACAGGGGGTATTAGGAATGAGCAGTTCTTC few TRBJ2-1 TRBD1 TRBV7-8
CASSQDRNGRGVDTQYF TGCGCCAGCAGCCAAGATAGGAACGGGAGAGGGGTAGATACGCAGTATTTT NA TRBJ2-3 NA TRBV4-3
CSVEMYGINEQFF TGCAGCGTTGAAATGTACGGAATCAATGAGCAGTTCTTC NA TRBJ2-1 NA TRBV29-1
CASSLTPGLAGILAKNIQYF TGTGCCAGCAGCCTCACGCCTGGACTAGCGGGCATCCTAGCCAAAAACATTCAGTACTTC few TRBJ2-4 TRBD2 TRBV7-8
CASSEGGDYGYTF TGTGCCAGCAGCGAAGGGGGAGACTATGGCTACACCTTC many TRBJ1-2 NA TRBV3-1
CSARGTSNQPQHF TGCAGTGCTAGAGGGACGAGCAATCAGCCCCAGCATTTT NA TRBJ1-5 NA TRBV20-1
CASSLVGGFGNQPQHF TGTGCCAGCAGCTTAGTCGGGGGGTTCGGCAATCAGCCCCAGCATTTT NA TRBJ1-5 NA TRBV7-2
CSATAWGDSYNEQFF TGCAGTGCTACTGCTTGGGGGGACTCCTACAATGAGCAGTTCTTC few TRBJ2-1 NA TRBV20-1
CASRGTGGLDEQFF TGTGCCAGCCGAGGGACAGGGGGCCTCGATGAGCAGTTCTTC NA TRBJ2-1 TRBD1 TRBV6-2/TRBV6-3
CSARDPRGMKGLAGGNEQFF TGCAGTGCTAGAGATCCCAGGGGAATGAAGGGACTAGCGGGGGGAAATGAGCAGTTCTTC NA TRBJ2-1 TRBD2 TRBV20-1
CASSQWTRETQYF TGCGCCAGCAGCCAGTGGACTCGTGAGACCCAGTACTTC once TRBJ2-5 NA TRBV4-1
CASSTMNRSSHGYTF TGTGCCAGCAGTACGATGAACAGGTCCTCCCATGGCTACACCTTC NA TRBJ1-2 NA TRBV2
CASSPLQSTGELFF TGCGCCAGCAGCCCACTACAGAGCACCGGGGAGCTGTTTTTT few TRBJ2-2 NA TRBV5-1
CASSARQGRREQYF TGCGCCAGCAGCGCCCGACAGGGGAGAAGGGAGCAGTACTTC NA TRBJ2-7 TRBD1 TRBV5-1
CASSLVGNRETQYF TGCGCCAGCAGCTTGGTGGGGAATCGAGAGACCCAGTACTTC NA TRBJ2-5 NA TRBV5-1
CASRPSGASCEQYF TGTGCCAGCAGACCTAGCGGGGCTTCCTGCGAGCAGTACTTC NA TRBJ2-7 TRBD2 TRBV28
CASSQRLAGADINYNEQYF TGTGCCAGCAGCCAAAGACTAGCGGGGGCCGATATTAACTACAATGAGCAGTACTTC once TRBJ2-7 TRBD2 TRBV11-2
CASTPRLMAGNEQFF TGTGCCAGCACTCCCCGGTTAATGGCCGGAAATGAGCAGTTCTTC NA TRBJ2-1 NA TRBV11-2
CASSPGQGGKNEQFF TGTGCCAGCTCACCCGGACAGGGAGGTAAAAATGAGCAGTTCTTC NA TRBJ2-1 TRBD1 TRBV18
CASKRAGEISGANVLTF TGTGCCAGCAAAAGGGCAGGGGAGATCTCTGGGGCCAACGTCCTGACTTTC NA TRBJ2-6 NA TRBV6-2/TRBV6-3
CASRFLERETQYF TGTGCCAGCAGATTCCTGGAGCGAGAGACCCAGTACTTC few TRBJ2-5 NA TRBV6-1
CASSSLQGAHYEQYF TGTGCCAGCAGTTCCCTACAGGGTGCCCACTACGAGCAGTACTTC few TRBJ2-7 NA TRBV27
CSATGDYWGETQYF TGCAGTGCCACTGGGGACTACTGGGGGGAGACCCAGTACTTC many TRBJ2-5 TRBD2 TRBV20-1
CASSVEGFQPQHF TGTGCCAGCAGCGTAGAAGGGTTTCAGCCCCAGCATTTT many TRBJ1-5 NA TRBV7-8
CASSNVGTGSYEQYF TGTGCCAGCAGCAACGTTGGGACAGGCTCCTACGAGCAGTACTTC few TRBJ2-7 TRBD1 TRBV7-9
CASSHQDPYNEQFF TGTGCCAGCAGTCACCAGGACCCCTACAATGAGCAGTTCTTC once TRBJ2-1 NA TRBV6-5
CASSPPMGRRAPDTQYF TGTGCCAGCAGTCCCCCAATGGGACGGCGGGCCCCAGATACGCAGTATTTT NA TRBJ2-3 NA TRBV12-3/TRBV12-4
CASSHSGRANEQYF TGTGCCAGCAGCCATAGCGGGAGGGCCAACGAGCAGTACTTC NA TRBJ2-7 TRBD2 TRBV3-1
CASSEGQGLRDGYTF TGTGCCAGCAGCGAAGGACAGGGGTTGAGGGATGGCTACACCTTC NA TRBJ1-2 TRBD1 TRBV7-9
CSVEANNNEQFF TGCAGCGTTGAGGCCAACAACAATGAGCAGTTCTTC many TRBJ2-1 NA TRBV29-1
CATSDWTGDSFGANVLTF TGTGCCACCAGTGATTGGACAGGGGACAGCTTTGGGGCCAACGTCCTGACTTTC once TRBJ2-6 TRBD1 TRBV24-1
CASTPVGGLSIDTQYF TGTGCCAGCACCCCGGTTGGGGGCCTCTCCATTGATACGCAGTATTTT few TRBJ2-3 NA TRBV4-2
CASSSGLAGAPTDTQYF TGTGCCAGCAGCTCCGGACTAGCGGGGGCGCCAACAGATACGCAGTATTTT few TRBJ2-3 TRBD2 TRBV11-3
CASSLVRGGYNEQFF TGTGCCAGCAGCTTAGTCCGGGGGGGCTACAATGAGCAGTTCTTC few TRBJ2-1 TRBD2 TRBV11-2
CASSSRTSGDHEQYF TGTGCCAGCAGCTCCCGGACTAGCGGGGACCACGAGCAGTACTTC few TRBJ2-7 TRBD2 TRBV11-2
CASSFYAGGEGNQPQHF TGTGCCAGCAGTTTTTACGCAGGGGGCGAGGGCAATCAGCCCCAGCATTTT NA TRBJ1-5 TRBD1 TRBV28
CSVEELGGLAKNIQYF TGCAGCGTTGAAGAGTTGGGGGGTTTGGCCAAAAACATTCAGTACTTC many TRBJ2-4 NA TRBV29-1
CSVASGVQETQYF TGCAGCGTTGCTAGCGGAGTCCAAGAGACCCAGTACTTC few TRBJ2-5 TRBD2 TRBV29-1
CAAGSTGTEAFF TGTGCCGCCGGGTCGACGGGGACTGAAGCTTTCTTT NA TRBJ1-1 NA TRBV10-3
CSARETGTGNEKLFF TGCAGTGCTAGAGAAACCGGGACAGGGAATGAAAAACTGTTTTTT NA TRBJ1-4 TRBD1 TRBV20-1
CASSLRGAVSEQYF TGTGCCAGCAGCCTGCGTGGGGCGGTCTCCGAGCAGTACTTC few TRBJ2-7 NA TRBV27
CASSGGTARGAYYGYTF TGTGCCAGCAGCGGGGGGACCGCGAGAGGGGCGTACTATGGCTACACCTTC NA TRBJ1-2 NA TRBV9
CASSVGQVNYGYTF TGCGCCAGCAGCGTAGGACAGGTTAACTATGGCTACACCTTC NA TRBJ1-2 TRBD1 TRBV5-1
CASWDGSSYNEQYF TGTGCCAGCTGGGACGGAAGCTCCTACAATGAGCAGTACTTC NA TRBJ2-7 NA TRBV12-3/TRBV12-4
CSARDSNEQYF TGCAGTGCTAGAGATTCAAACGAGCAGTACTTC many TRBJ2-7 NA TRBV20-1
CASGTTVGRELFF TGTGCCAGCGGTACGACAGTCGGGAGGGAGCTGTTTTTT NA TRBJ2-2 NA TRBV5-6
CASSDSGAYEQYF TGTGCCAGCAGTGACTCAGGAGCCTACGAGCAGTACTTC NA TRBJ2-7 NA TRBV2
CSARLAGGGSEQYF TGCAGTGCTAGACTAGCGGGAGGGGGAAGCGAGCAGTACTTC NA TRBJ2-7 TRBD2 TRBV20-1
CASSTTGTRSYEQYF TGTGCCAGCAGCACAACCGGGACTAGGTCCTACGAGCAGTACTTC few TRBJ2-7 TRBD2 TRBV7-6
CASSFSGQVIEKLFF TGTGCCAGCAGTTTTTCGGGACAGGTGATTGAAAAACTGTTTTTT NA TRBJ1-4 TRBD1 TRBV12-3/TRBV12-4
CASSITGTSFGANVLTF TGTGCCAGCTCAATCACAGGGACCTCCTTTGGGGCCAACGTCCTGACTTTC NA TRBJ2-6 NA TRBV18
CASSRTGLADYTDTQYF TGTGCCAGCAGCCGTACTGGACTAGCGGACTACACAGATACGCAGTATTTT NA TRBJ2-3 TRBD2 TRBV7-3
CAISDQASGSRETQYF TGTGCCATCAGTGATCAGGCTAGCGGGAGTCGAGAGACCCAGTACTTC many TRBJ2-5 TRBD2 TRBV10-3
CASSQGDAGQNSPLHF TGTGCCAGCAGCCAAGGTGATGCGGGACAAAATTCACCCCTCCACTTT NA TRBJ1-6 NA TRBV3-1
CASSDRGPLDTQYF TGTGCCAGCTCAGACAGGGGACCCCTAGATACGCAGTATTTT NA TRBJ2-3 TRBD1 TRBV6-5
CAISEAGTGGLRKLFF TGTGCCATCAGTGAAGCGGGGACAGGGGGCCTCAGAAAACTGTTTTTT many TRBJ1-4 TRBD1 TRBV10-3
CASSQDRDRAYEQYF TGCGCCAGCAGCCAAGATCGGGACAGAGCATACGAGCAGTACTTC NA TRBJ2-7 TRBD1 TRBV4-1
CASSIGGRQGADGAFF TGTGCCAGTAGTATTGGGGGCAGACAGGGTGCGGACGGCGCTTTCTTT NA TRBJ1-1 TRBD1 TRBV19
CASSAQTGADGYTF TGTGCCAGCAGTGCCCAGACAGGGGCAGATGGCTACACCTTC few TRBJ1-2 TRBD1 TRBV12-3/TRBV12-4
CAISEIGWTGAYTGETQYF TGTGCCATCAGTGAAATAGGATGGACAGGGGCGTATACGGGCGAGACCCAGTACTTC many TRBJ2-5 TRBD1 TRBV10-3